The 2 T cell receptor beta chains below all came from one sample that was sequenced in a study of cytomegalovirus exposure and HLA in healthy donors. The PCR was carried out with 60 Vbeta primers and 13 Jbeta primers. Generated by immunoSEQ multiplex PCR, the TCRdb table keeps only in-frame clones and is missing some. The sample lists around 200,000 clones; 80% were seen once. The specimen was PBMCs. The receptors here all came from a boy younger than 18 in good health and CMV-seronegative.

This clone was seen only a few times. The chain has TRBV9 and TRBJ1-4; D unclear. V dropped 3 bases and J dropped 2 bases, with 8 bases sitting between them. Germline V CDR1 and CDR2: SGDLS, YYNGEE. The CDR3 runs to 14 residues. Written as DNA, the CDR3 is TGTGCCAGCAGCGGAGGGTCCACTAATGAAAAACTGTTTTTT. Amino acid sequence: CASSGGSTNEKLFF.

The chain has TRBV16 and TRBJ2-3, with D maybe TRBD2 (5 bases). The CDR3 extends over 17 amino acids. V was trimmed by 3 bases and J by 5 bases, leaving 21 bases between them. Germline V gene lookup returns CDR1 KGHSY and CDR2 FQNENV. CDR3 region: CASSHYPPRLKGDTQYF. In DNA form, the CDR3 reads TGTGCCAGCAGCCACTATCCCCCCCGACTAAAGGGAGATACGCAGTATTTT.